This T cell receptor (beta chain) was found in a study of spatial heterogeneity in lung cancer. Background on the study: For the average unique TCR and UMI combination, more than 9.5 occurrences appeared in raw reads. Findings and caveats of the study: How many expanded intratumoral alpha and beta TCRs were present tracked the tumor mutation count, which was a count of nonsynonymous mutations. The estimated TCR-seq coverage of tumor T cells amounted to approximately 7% when looking at alpha chains and roughly 14% when looking at beta chains. Of the expanded TCRs, ubiquitous and regional counts tracked the counts of ubiquitous and regional nonsynonymous mutations, respectively.

Time point defined: sample taken at primary tumor resection. The sequenced material consisted of unsorted whole RNA from tumor, nontumor lung or frozen PBMC. The germline gives CDR1 DFQATT, CDR2 SNEGSKA (reference sequence). Trimming removed 3 bases from V and 2 bases from J, with 13 bases in between. This CDR3 spans 14 amino acids. This clonotype is medium-sized (0.01 to 0.1%). Its antigen remains unidentified. In TCRdb, the 5' RACE reads were re-called with MiXCR into one record per CDR3 protein. Of nearly 4,500 distinct CDR3 sequences in the sample, approximately 8% were seen once. The sample was lung tumor tissue, taken at surgery. The V gene is TRBV20-1, the J gene TRBJ2-5; D possibly corresponds to TRBD1 (6 bases). The sequence came from a male donor with early-stage non-small cell lung cancer. CDR3 in DNA: TGCAGTGCTAGTTTCTGGGACACTCAAGAGACCCAGTACTTC. This encodes CSASFWDTQETQYF.